This T cell receptor (beta chain) appears in the sequencing data of a study of neurological immune-mediated disorders. Time point described: technical triplicate 2. TCRdb itself ran the 5' RACE reads through MiXCR, one entry per CDR3 protein. The profile shows tens of thousands of distinct CDR3 sequences, less than 25% of them singletons. This clonotype appeared many times. The trim removed 3 bases at V and 9 bases at J, leaving 12 bases unmatched. Germline lookup yields CDR1 SGHAT and CDR2 FQNNGV. The CDR3 is 16 amino acids. The TCR sequence derives from a man aged 60-69 years with HTLV-1-associated myelopathy (HAM/TSP). The rearrangement links TRBV11-2 to TRBJ2-1; 9 positions match TRBD2. Source material: PBMCs. CDR3 DNA: TGTGCCAGCAGCTTTGGAAGGTCCGCGGGGGGGCCTGAGCAGTTCTTC. The encoded protein is CASSFGRSAGGPEQFF.